This passage covers 11 T cell receptor beta chains from one sample sequenced in a study of CD8 T cells in ankylosing spondylitis. Overall study findings and caveats: Characteristic, it appeared, of ankylosing spondylitis blood was a TCR beta motif of eight highly homologous variants.

Antigens for these TCRs are unknown. Via MiXCR, TCRdb re-called the 5' RACE reads, giving one row per CDR3 protein. This sample yields 200,000 to 250,000 distinct CDR3 sequences, of which approximately 16% are seen a single time; about 39% belongs to the top ten. Sequenced sample: blood, either unsorted or a sorted T cell fraction (not recorded which). These receptor sequences come from a male donor with ankylosing spondylitis.

The CDR3: CASRGTDTYNEQFF. The CDR3 DNA follows: TGTGCCAGCAGAGGGACGGACACTTACAATGAGCAGTTCTTC. The V and J genes are TRBV27 and TRBJ2-1; TRBD1 or TRBD2 may be the D gene (5 bases each). The germline CDR1 and CDR2 sequences are MNHEY and SMNVEV (reference sequence). The CDR3 is 14 residues long. The V end lost 6 bases, the J end lost 4 bases, and 13 bases lay between the germline ends.

A few counts support this clonotype. The CDR3 DNA sequence: TGCGCCAGCAGCCAAGTGGAGGGAGATGGTCAGCCCCAGCATTTT. It codes for CASSQVEGDGQPQHF. V gene TRBV4-1 combines with J gene TRBJ1-5; D remains unclear. The CDR3 length is 15 residues. In germline, CDR1 is MGHRA, CDR2 YSYEKL. Trimming pared 1 base from V and 6 bases from J, leaving 13 bases between.

The sample holds a few counts of this clonotype. J is TRBJ1-1 and V is TRBV12-3 or TRBV12-4; 7 bases are shared with TRBD1. J gave up 8 bases and V 4 bases, and 13 bases lay outside the gene matches. The CDR3 is 15 amino acids. The CDR3, as DNA: TGTGCCAGCAGTTCAACCACCCAGGGGGTAAAAGAAGCTTTCTTT. Translated: CASSSTTQGVKEAFF.

The genes are TRBV6-1 and TRBJ2-7, with 12 bases lining up with TRBD1. The CDR3 contains 16 residues. The junction had 10 bases not matched to a gene; V was cut back by 5 bases and J by 5 bases. From germline, CDR1 is MNHNS and CDR2 SASEGT. DNA for the CDR3: TGTGCCAGCAGTCGCGAACCGGGACAGGGGGCCCACGAGCAGTACTTC. Its translation is CASSREPGQGAHEQYF.

The sample holds a few counts of this clonotype. The chain is built from TRBV7-9 and TRBJ1-4; D not certain. This CDR3 region has 14 residues. The germline V gene has CDR1 SEHNR and CDR2 FQNEAQ (reference sequence). The ends were cut back, 4 bases at V and 0 bases at J, with 6 bases in the middle. As DNA, the CDR3 is TGTGCCAGCAGCTCGGAAGCAACTAATGAAAAACTGTTTTTT. Protein product: CASSSEATNEKLFF.

This clonotype was counted between two and nine times. V is TRBV6-2 or TRBV6-3 and J is TRBJ2-7, with a tentative D call TRBD1 (5 bases). Trimming took 10 bases from V and 2 from J, leaving 18 bases between them. CDR1 and CDR2 from the germline V gene are MNHEY and SVGEGT. This CDR3 region has 14 residues. The CDR3 spells CATQTGEVAYEQYF. In DNA form, the CDR3 reads TGTGCCACCCAAACAGGTGAGGTGGCCTACGAGCAGTACTTC.

This chain links TRBV27 with TRBJ2-3; the D call may be TRBD1 or TRBD2 (5 bases each). The CDR3 extends over 17 amino acids. Trimming stripped 0 bases from V and 1 base from J, with 14 bases between. Germline V lookup: CDR1 MNHEY, CDR2 SMNVEV (reference sequence). The CDR3 coding sequence is TGTGCCAGCAGTTTATCGAGTGGGGACGAGGGCACAGATACGCAGTATTTT. This translates into CASSLSSGDEGTDTQYF.

A few counts support this clonotype. Here the CDR3 reads CASSVVDRGAYGYTF. DNA of the CDR3: TGTGCCAGCAGTGTCGTTGACAGGGGAGCCTATGGCTACACCTTC. The V and J genes are TRBV2 and TRBJ1-2; TRBD1 aligns across 8 bases. Trimming took 4 bases from V and 4 from J; bases not matched to a gene: 8. This CDR3 is built from 15 residues. Germline CDR1 reads SNHLY; CDR2 reads FYNNEI.

The V gene is TRBV27, the J gene TRBJ2-3, with a tentative D call TRBD2 (6 bases). CDR1 and CDR2 (germline): MNHEY, SMNVEV (reference sequence). V was pared by 2 bases and J by 4 bases, with 19 bases between. CDR3 length: 17 amino acids. This CDR3 reads CASSLLLVGGVPDTQYF. In DNA form, the CDR3 reads TGTGCCAGCAGTTTACTTTTGGTGGGAGGAGTCCCAGATACGCAGTATTTT.

This clonotype was detected only a few times. The rearrangement links TRBV19 to TRBJ1-5; possibly TRBD1 for D (6 bases). This CDR3 has 14 amino acids. Germline V gene data show CDR1 as LNHDA and CDR2 as SQIVND (reference sequence). Trimming took off 5 bases at V and 5 bases at J, with 13 bases between the two ends. The CDR3 region is CASSVGAGDQPQHF. The CDR3 DNA is TGTGCCAGTAGTGTCGGGGCAGGGGATCAGCCCCAGCATTTT. Complete variable domain (other parts from reference TRBV19 and TRBJ1-5): DGGITQSPKYLFRKEGQNVTLSCEQNLNHDAMYWYRQDPGQGLRLIYYSQIVNDFQKGDIAEGYSVSREKKESFPLTVTSAQKNPTAFYLCASSVGAGDQPQHFGDGTRLSIL.

This clonotype was observed at least ten times. The rearrangement uses TRBV4-1 and TRBJ2-2, with TRBD2 matching 8 bases. CDR1 is MGHRA, CDR2 YSYEKL, per germline. This CDR3 has 15 residues. V shed 2 bases and J 4 bases; nucleotides not matched to a gene: 3. DNA of the CDR3: TGCGCCAGCAGCCAAAGGACTAGCCGCACCGGGGAGCTGTTTTTT. It yields the protein CASSQRTSRTGELFF.